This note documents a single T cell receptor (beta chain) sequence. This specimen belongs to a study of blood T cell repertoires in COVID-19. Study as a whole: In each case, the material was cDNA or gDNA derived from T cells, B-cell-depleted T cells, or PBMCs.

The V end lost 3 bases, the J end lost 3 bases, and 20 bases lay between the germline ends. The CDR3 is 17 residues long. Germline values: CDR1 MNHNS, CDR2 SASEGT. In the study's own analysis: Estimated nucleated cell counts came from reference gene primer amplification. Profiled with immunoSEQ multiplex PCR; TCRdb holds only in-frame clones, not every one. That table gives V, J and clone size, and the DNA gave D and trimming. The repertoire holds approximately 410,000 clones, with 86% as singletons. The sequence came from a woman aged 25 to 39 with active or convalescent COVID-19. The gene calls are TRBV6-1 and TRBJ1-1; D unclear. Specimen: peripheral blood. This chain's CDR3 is CASSESGPHRVYTEAFF. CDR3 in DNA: TGTGCCAGCAGTGAGAGCGGACCACACCGGGTGTACACTGAAGCTTTCTTT.